The 21 T cell receptor beta chains below come from one sample, sequenced in a study of cytomegalovirus exposure and HLA in healthy donors. Repertoires were generated with immunoSEQ multiplex PCR, while TCRdb's copy carries only in-frame clones and drops some. Here the sample spans around 170,000 clones, around 85% being singletons. The sample consisted of PBMCs. The origin of the receptors is a man aged 18 to 30 in good health and CMV-seropositive.

This clone was seen only once. V usage is TRBV7-8 and J usage is TRBJ2-3; weak D call: TRBD2 (6 bases). The CDR3 is 17 residues long. CDR1 is SGHVS and CDR2 is FQNEAQ in the germline V gene. Trimming cost V 2 bases and J 2 bases, with 17 bases left between them. The CDR3 region has the DNA TGTGCCAGCAGCTTAAGCACAGGCGGGGCCCACACAGATACGCAGTATTTT. Translation: CASSLSTGGAHTDTQYF.

This clone was observed a handful of times. The CDR3 region is CASSFDRASYNEQFF. CDR3 in DNA: TGTGCCAGCAGCTTCGACAGGGCGAGCTACAATGAGCAGTTCTTC. V and J are TRBV7-2 and TRBJ2-1, with 7 bases aligning to TRBD1. The CDR3 runs to 15 residues. The germline V gene encodes CDR1 SGHTA and CDR2 FQGNSA. J gave up 3 bases and V 3 bases, and 5 bases lay outside the gene matches.

The rearrangement links TRBV2 to TRBJ2-5; the D gene is possibly TRBD1 (6 bases). Germline-derived CDR1 and CDR2 are SNHLY and FYNNEI. V shed 2 bases and J shed 6 bases, with 13 bases lying between them. The CDR3 has 14 residues. This CDR3 reads CASSERQVSQTQYF. CDR3 DNA sequence: TGTGCCAGCAGTGAACGACAGGTTAGCCAGACCCAGTACTTC.

Comment on this clone: At one of its ends the junction is not consistent with the germline gene, which may arise from a read error. CDR3 in DNA: TGTGCCAGCAGCTTGAATCGGGGGGCTAACGTGAATACTGAAGCTTTCTTT. Protein product: CASSLNRGANVNTEAFF. This chain links TRBV5-6 with TRBJ1-1; TRBD1 might be the D (6 bases). From germline, CDR1 is SGHDT and CDR2 YYEEEE. The CDR3 is made up of 17 amino acids.

The chain links TRBV11-2 to TRBJ2-7; D remains unclear. V was shortened by 1 base and J by 7 bases, with 11 bases between the two germline ends. The germline V gene has CDR1 SGHAT and CDR2 FQNNGV. This CDR3 region has 13 residues. The CDR3 is CASSLAGSREQYF. For the CDR3, the DNA is TGTGCCAGCAGCTTAGCCGGGTCGCGGGAGCAGTACTTC.

The CDR3: CASSLTLVAGPLTRLCYEQYF. Written as DNA, the CDR3 is TGTGCCAGCAGCTTAACGTTGGTAGCGGGACCCCTCACCCGTTTGTGCTACGAGCAGTACTTC. The chain links TRBV7-8 to TRBJ2-7; TRBD2 matches at 8 bases. CDR1 and CDR2 from the germline V gene are SGHVS and FQNEAQ. V lost 2 bases, J lost 3 bases, and 24 bases stayed unmatched. CDR3 length equals 21 residues.

This clone showed up just a few times. This chain joins TRBV30 and TRBJ2-2; 8 positions match TRBD2. The CDR3 spans 12 residues. V was clipped by 5 bases and J by 7 bases; unmatched bases: 3. Germline values: CDR1 GTSNPN, CDR2 SVGIG (reference sequence). This chain's CDR3 is CAWGLAYGELFF. CDR3 DNA: TGTGCCTGGGGACTAGCTTACGGGGAGCTGTTTTTT.

V is TRBV10-2 and J is TRBJ2-3; no definite D call. The germline V and J ends were trimmed by 4 bases and 2 bases, with 4 bases remaining between them. This CDR3 comprises 12 residues. Germline V gene lookup returns CDR1 WSHSY and CDR2 SAAADI. CDR3 DNA: TGCGCCAGCAGTGCTTCCACAGATACGCAGTATTTT. Protein sequence: CASSASTDTQYF.

The chain couples TRBV30 to TRBJ2-7, with 12 nucleotides matching TRBD1. V lost 0 bases, J lost 7 bases, and 4 bases stayed unmatched. The CDR3 runs to 14 residues. Germline CDR1 is GTSNPN and CDR2 is SVGIG (reference sequence). The CDR3 DNA is TGTGCCTGGAGTGTTGGGACAGGGGGCGATGAGCAGTACTTC. As protein: CAWSVGTGGDEQYF.

The rearrangement joins TRBV27 to TRBJ2-1; D might be TRBD1 (5 bases). The V and J ends lost 4 bases and 4 bases respectively, with 8 bases between them. CDR1 and CDR2 (germline): MNHEY, SMNVEV (reference sequence). The CDR3 runs 13 residues. The CDR3 protein is CASSSDSYNEQFF. The CDR3 DNA reads as TGTGCCAGCAGTTCCGACAGTTACAATGAGCAGTTCTTC.

This rearrangement joins TRBV10-3 to TRBJ2-1; 8 positions match TRBD2. CDR3 length: 14 amino acids. Per germline, CDR1 ENHRY and CDR2 SYGVKD. The trim removed 5 bases at V and 0 bases at J, leaving 0 bases unmatched. CDR3 loop: CAISSGSSYNEQFF. The DNA for the CDR3 is TGTGCCATCAGTAGCGGGAGCTCCTACAATGAGCAGTTCTTC.

V is TRBV5-1 and J is TRBJ1-1; 9 nucleotides line up with TRBD1. CDR3 length: 12 amino acids. Germline V gene sequence: CDR1 SGHRS, CDR2 YFSETQ. Germline trimming cut 4 bases from V and 8 bases from J; bases unmatched to any gene: 3. The CDR3 DNA sequence: TGCGCCAGCAGCCCCGGGACAGGGGAAGCTTTCTTT. This codes for CASSPGTGEAFF.

The genes are TRBV5-1 and TRBJ2-5; 9 nucleotides line up with TRBD1. The germline gives CDR1 SGHRS, CDR2 YFSETQ. The CDR3 has 15 amino acids. The V and J ends lost 3 bases and 4 bases, in that order; junction bases with no gene match: 7. The DNA of the CDR3 is TGCGCCAGCAGCTATTTTGGGACAGGGACAGAGACCCAGTACTTC. Residues: CASSYFGTGTETQYF.

The chain recombines TRBV5-1 with TRBJ2-1; TRBD2 is a possible D gene (5 bases). This CDR3 region has 14 residues. Per germline, CDR1 SGHRS and CDR2 YFSETQ. Trimming left V 0 bases short and J 8 bases short, with 12 bases between. The CDR3 sequence: CASSLGRGIDEQFF. DNA of the CDR3: TGCGCCAGCAGCTTGGGTCGGGGTATCGATGAGCAGTTCTTC.

The gene calls are TRBV7-6 and TRBJ2-1, with TRBD2 identical over 15 bases. CDR3 size: 18 residues. Germline-derived CDR1 and CDR2 are SGHVS and FNYEAQ. V shed 5 bases and J 1 base; nucleotides not matched to a gene: 6. The CDR3 DNA reads as TGTGCCAGCAGCCCGGGACTAGCGGGAGGTATATCCTACAATGAGCAGTTCTTC. Its translation: CASSPGLAGGISYNEQFF.

The genes are TRBV28 and TRBJ2-7; D gene uncertain. V shed 3 bases and J shed 0 bases, with 12 bases lying between them. The germline V gene encodes CDR1 MDHEN and CDR2 SYDVKM. The CDR3 sequence is 15 residues long. CDR3 residues: CASSFWALSSYEQYF. For the CDR3, the DNA is TGTGCCAGCAGTTTTTGGGCCCTCAGCTCCTACGAGCAGTACTTC.

This chain connects TRBV27 to TRBJ2-1; D is perhaps TRBD1 (5 bases). This CDR3 comprises 14 residues. CDR1 and CDR2 (germline): MNHEY, SMNVEV (reference sequence). V lost 0 bases, J lost 7 bases, and 10 bases lay in between. CDR3 bases: TGTGCCAGCAGTTTATCTCCAGGGCAGAATGAGCAGTTCTTC. This codes for CASSLSPGQNEQFF.

The genes are TRBV9 and TRBJ1-4, with 7 bases lining up with TRBD1. Looked up from germline, CDR1 is SGDLS and CDR2 is YYNGEE. V was pared by 0 bases and J by 8 bases, with 10 bases of the junction left unmatched. This CDR3 region has 16 residues. The CDR3 DNA is TGTGCCAGCAGCGTAGATTACGACAGGGATGGGGAAAAACTGTTTTTT. Amino acid sequence: CASSVDYDRDGEKLFF.

The rearrangement links TRBV29-1 to TRBJ2-7; no firm D call. The CDR3 covers 12 residues. CDR1 and CDR2 (germline): SQVTM, ANQGSEA. Trimming took 2 bases from V and 4 from J, leaving 9 bases between them. CDR3 DNA: TGCAGCGTTGAAAATTCCAGGTACGAGCAGTACTTC. This gives the protein CSVENSRYEQYF.

The chain carries TRBV18 and TRBJ1-2; 10 nucleotides agree with TRBD1. This CDR3 region has 15 residues. Germline V gene data show CDR1 as KGHSH and CDR2 as LQKENI. V was pared by 3 bases and J by 4 bases, with 5 bases of the junction left unmatched. The CDR3 loop is CASSPPGQGTYGYTF. CDR3 DNA: TGTGCCAGCTCACCTCCGGGACAGGGGACCTATGGCTACACCTTC.

This clone turned up a few times. The chain couples TRBV19 to TRBJ2-7; TRBD1 agrees at 12 bases. Per germline, CDR1 LNHDA and CDR2 SQIVND (reference sequence). Trimming took 6 bases from V and 6 from J; bases not matched to a gene: 6. The CDR3 length is 14 residues. CDR3 in amino acids: CASRPGQGAGEQYF. CDR3 DNA sequence: TGTGCCAGTAGACCGGGACAGGGGGCTGGCGAGCAGTACTTC.